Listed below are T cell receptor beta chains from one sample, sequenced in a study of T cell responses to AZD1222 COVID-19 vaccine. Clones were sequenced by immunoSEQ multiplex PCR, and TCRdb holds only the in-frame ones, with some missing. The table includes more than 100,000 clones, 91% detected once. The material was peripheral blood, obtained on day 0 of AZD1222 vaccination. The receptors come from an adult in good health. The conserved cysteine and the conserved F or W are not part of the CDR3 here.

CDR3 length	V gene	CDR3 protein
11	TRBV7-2	ASSFKGDQPQH
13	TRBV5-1	ASSPAGQLNQPQH
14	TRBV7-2	ASSSGQVRSGNTIY
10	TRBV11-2	ASSSDREKLF
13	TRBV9	ASSPRLALVAEQF
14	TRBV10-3	AISDLLGTAKNIQY
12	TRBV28	ASSSGRGNYGYT
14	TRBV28	ASLAGQRGGAQPQH
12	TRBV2	ASSSEGVSYEQY
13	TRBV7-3	ASSLFSGDDNEQF
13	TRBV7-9	ASSPTAATNEKLF
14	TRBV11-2	ASSSSGTRSTDTQY
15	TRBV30	AWSVNAHRPGPNTIY
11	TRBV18	ASSLNEGIELF
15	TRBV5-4	ASSLGMLGTGDHGYT
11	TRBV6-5	ASSRTGNQPQH
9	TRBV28	ASSSAYEQY
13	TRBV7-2	ASSPQGASGNTIY
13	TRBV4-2	ASSQDGGQNYGYT
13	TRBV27	ASRTLSGSGYEQY
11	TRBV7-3	ASSLAPPSEQF
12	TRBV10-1	ASSEGGTYNEQF
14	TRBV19	ASSSRTSGSRETQY
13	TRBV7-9	ASSPLTSGRNEQF
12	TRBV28	ASTATSGNNEQF
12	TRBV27	ASSLVGYGGEQY
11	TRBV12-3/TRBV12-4	ASSRQGFTEAF
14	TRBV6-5	ASSYSNPPAGGELF
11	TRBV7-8	ASSGGGSTEAF
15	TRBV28	ASSLGAGQVANYGYT
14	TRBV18	ASSPGSGTGGYEQY
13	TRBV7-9	ASSLSGSRSYEQY
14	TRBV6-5	ASSSSRTASNQPQH
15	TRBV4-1	ASSQYYPGTGDEKLF
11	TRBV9	ASSVDEGHEQY
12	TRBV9	ASSVAAATWELF
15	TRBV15	ATSRARDRISNTEAF
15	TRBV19	ASSPGLAGAGANVLT
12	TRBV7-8	ASSWGEVQETQY
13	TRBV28	ASSLRTQSSLEQY
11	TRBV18	ASSPPTGYEQY
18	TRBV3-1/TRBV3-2	ASSQAVGLASLGSYNEQF
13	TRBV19	ASSMAQTGSYEQY
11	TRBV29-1	SLYGPRDYGYT
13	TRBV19	ASSVSGTLSSPLH
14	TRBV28	ASSLGKGVTNEKLF
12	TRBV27	ASRRTGGREKLF
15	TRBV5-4	ASSGRTADNSGNTIY
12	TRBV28	AIRMTGGSNTIY
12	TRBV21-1	ASSSRLSGNTIY
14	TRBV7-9	ASTRQGSLVDYGYT
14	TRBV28	ASRRGAGGRGYGYT
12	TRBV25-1	ATSTSGGVGEQF
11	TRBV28	ASSFGGNYGYT
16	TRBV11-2	ASSLVRTSGGTYNEQF
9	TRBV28	ASSPARGYT
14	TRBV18	ASSLQPLGGQETQY